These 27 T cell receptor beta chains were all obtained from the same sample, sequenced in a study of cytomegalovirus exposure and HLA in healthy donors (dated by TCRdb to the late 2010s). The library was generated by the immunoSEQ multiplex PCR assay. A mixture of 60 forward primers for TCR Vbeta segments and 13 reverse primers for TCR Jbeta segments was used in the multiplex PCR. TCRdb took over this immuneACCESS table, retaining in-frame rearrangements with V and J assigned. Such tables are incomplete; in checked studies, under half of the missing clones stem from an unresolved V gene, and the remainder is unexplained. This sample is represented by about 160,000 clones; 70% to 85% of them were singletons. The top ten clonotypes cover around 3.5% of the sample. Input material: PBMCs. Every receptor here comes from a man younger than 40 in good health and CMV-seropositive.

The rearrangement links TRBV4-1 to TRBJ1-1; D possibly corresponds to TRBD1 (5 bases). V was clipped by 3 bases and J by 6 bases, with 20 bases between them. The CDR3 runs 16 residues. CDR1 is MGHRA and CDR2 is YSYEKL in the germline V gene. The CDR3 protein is CASSHHQTLGTAEAFF. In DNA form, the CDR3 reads TGCGCCAGCAGCCACCACCAGACCTTGGGGACTGCTGAAGCTTTCTTT.

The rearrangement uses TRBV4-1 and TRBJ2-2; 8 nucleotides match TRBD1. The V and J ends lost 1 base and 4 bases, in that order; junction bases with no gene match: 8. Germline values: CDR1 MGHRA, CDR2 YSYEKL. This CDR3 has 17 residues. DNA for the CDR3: TGCGCCAGCAGCCAAGTTCAGGGGGCGCAAATCACCGGGGAGCTGTTTTTT. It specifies CASSQVQGAQITGELFF.

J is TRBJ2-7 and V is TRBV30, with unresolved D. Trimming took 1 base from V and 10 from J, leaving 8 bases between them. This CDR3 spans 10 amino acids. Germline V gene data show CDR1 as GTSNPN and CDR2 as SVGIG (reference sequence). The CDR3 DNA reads TGTGCCTGGAGTGACAGCATACAGTACTTC. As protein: CAWSDSIQYF.

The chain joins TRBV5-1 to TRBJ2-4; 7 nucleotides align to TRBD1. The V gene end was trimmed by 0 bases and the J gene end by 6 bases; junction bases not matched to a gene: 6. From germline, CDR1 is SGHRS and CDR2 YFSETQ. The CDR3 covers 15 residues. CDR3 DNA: TGCGCCAGCAGCTTGGAGGACAGGCTAGTAAACATTCAGTACTTC. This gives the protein CASSLEDRLVNIQYF. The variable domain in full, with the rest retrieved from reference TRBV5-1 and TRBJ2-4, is KAGVTQTPRYLIKTRGQQVTLSCSPISGHRSVSWYQQTPGQGLQFLFEYFSETQRNKGNFPGRFSGRQFSNSRSEMNVSTLELGDSALYLCASSLEDRLVNIQYFGAGTRLSVL.

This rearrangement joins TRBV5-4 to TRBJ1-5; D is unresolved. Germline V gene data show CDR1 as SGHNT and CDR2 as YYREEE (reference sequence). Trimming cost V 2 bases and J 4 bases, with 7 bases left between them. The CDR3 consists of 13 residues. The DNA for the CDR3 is TGTGCCAGCAGCTTCGACAAAAATCAGCCCCAGCATTTT. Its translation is CASSFDKNQPQHF. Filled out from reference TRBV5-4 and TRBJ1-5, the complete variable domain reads ETGVTQSPTHLIKTRGQQVTLRCSSQSGHNTVSWYQQALGQGPQFIFQYYREEENGRGNFPPRFSGLQFPNYSSELNVNALELDDSALYLCASSFDKNQPQHFGDGTRLSIL.

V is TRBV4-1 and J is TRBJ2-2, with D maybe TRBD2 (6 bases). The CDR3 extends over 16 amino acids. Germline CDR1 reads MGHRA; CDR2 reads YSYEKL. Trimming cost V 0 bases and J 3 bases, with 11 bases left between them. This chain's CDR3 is CASSQEIGSYTGELFF. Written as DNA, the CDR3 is TGCGCCAGCAGCCAAGAAATCGGGAGCTACACCGGGGAGCTGTTTTTT.

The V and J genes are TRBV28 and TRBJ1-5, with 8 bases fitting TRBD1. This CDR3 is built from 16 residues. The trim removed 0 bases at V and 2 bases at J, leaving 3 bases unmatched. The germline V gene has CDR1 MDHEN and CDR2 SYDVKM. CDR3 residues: CASSLWTGVGNQPQHF. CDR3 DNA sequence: TGTGCCAGCAGTTTATGGACAGGGGTGGGCAATCAGCCCCAGCATTTT.

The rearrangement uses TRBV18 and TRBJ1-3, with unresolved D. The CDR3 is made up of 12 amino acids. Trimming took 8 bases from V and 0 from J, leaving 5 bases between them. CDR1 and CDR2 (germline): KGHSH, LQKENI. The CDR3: CASLGSGNTIYF. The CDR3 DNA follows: TGTGCCAGCCTCGGCTCTGGAAACACCATATATTTT.

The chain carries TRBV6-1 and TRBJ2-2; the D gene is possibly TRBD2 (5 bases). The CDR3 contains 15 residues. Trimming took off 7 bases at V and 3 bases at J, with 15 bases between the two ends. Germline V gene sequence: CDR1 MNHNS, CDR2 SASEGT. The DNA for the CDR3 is TGTGCCAGCAAGAAAGAGGGAGTCGACACCGGGGAGCTGTTTTTT. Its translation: CASKKEGVDTGELFF.

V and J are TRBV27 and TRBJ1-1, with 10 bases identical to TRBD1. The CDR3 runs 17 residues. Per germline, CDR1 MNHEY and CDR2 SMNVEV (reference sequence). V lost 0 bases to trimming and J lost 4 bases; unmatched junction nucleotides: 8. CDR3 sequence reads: CASSLSWGTGAGTEAFF. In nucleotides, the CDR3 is TGTGCCAGCAGTTTATCGTGGGGGACAGGGGCCGGCACTGAAGCTTTCTTT.

In DNA, the CDR3 is TGTGCCAGCACGGGACTGGAGAATTCACCCCTCCACTTT. Amino acid sequence: CASTGLENSPLHF. The genes are TRBV2 and TRBJ1-6; D might be TRBD1 (5 bases). V dropped 7 bases and J dropped 7 bases, with 11 bases sitting between them. The CDR3 is made up of 13 amino acids. The germline CDR1 and CDR2 sequences are SNHLY and FYNNEI.

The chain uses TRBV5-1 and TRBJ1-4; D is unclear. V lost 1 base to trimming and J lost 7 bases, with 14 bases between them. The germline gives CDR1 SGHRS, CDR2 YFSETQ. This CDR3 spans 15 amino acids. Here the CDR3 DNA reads TGCGCCAGCAGCTTGAGTACCCTCGCGGGTGAAAAACTGTTTTTT. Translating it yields CASSLSTLAGEKLFF.

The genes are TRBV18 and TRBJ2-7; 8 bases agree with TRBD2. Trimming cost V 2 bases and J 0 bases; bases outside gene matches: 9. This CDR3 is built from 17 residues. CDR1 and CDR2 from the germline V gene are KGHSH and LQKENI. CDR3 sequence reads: CASSPFLLRGASYEQYF. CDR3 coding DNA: TGTGCCAGCTCACCATTCCTTTTGCGGGGGGCCTCCTACGAGCAGTACTTC.

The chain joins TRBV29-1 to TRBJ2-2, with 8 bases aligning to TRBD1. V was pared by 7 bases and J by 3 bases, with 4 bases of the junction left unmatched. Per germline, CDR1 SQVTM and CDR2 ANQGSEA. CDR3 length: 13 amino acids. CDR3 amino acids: CSAAGGYTGELFF. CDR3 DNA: TGCAGCGCCGCAGGGGGCTACACCGGGGAGCTGTTTTTT.

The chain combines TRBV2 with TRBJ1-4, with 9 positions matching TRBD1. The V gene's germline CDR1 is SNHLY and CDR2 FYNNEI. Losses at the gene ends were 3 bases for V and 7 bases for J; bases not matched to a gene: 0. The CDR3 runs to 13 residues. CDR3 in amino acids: CASSEGQGEKLFF. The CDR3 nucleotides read TGTGCCAGCAGTGAGGGACAGGGTGAAAAACTGTTTTTT.

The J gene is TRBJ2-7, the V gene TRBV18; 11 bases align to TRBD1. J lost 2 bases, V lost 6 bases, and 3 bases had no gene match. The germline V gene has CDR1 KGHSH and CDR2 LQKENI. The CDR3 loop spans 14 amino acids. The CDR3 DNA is TGTGCCAGCTCTGGGACAGGGGGAACCTACGAGCAGTACTTC. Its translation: CASSGTGGTYEQYF. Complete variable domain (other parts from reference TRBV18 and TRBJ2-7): NAGVMQNPRHLVRRRGQEARLRCSPMKGHSHVYWYRQLPEEGLKFMVYLQKENIIDESGMPKERFSAEFPKEGPSILRIQQVVRGDSAAYFCASSGTGGTYEQYFGPGTRLTVT.

CDR3 sequence (DNA): TGTGCCAGCAGTTTATCCCCTAGCGGTTACAATGAGCAGTTCTTC. This gives the protein CASSLSPSGYNEQFF. This chain uses TRBV27 with TRBJ2-1, with 7 bases matching TRBD2. Per the germline V gene, CDR1 is MNHEY and CDR2 is SMNVEV (reference sequence). The CDR3 sequence is 15 residues long. V dropped 0 bases and J dropped 4; count of bases not matched to a gene: 3.

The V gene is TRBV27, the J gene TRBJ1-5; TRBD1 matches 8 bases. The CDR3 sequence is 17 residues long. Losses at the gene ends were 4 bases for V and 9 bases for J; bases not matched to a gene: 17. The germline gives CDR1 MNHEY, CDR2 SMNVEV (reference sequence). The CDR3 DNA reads TGTGCCAGCAGTTCCCGTCCCGGGACAGGATCGGAGAGGCCCCAGCATTTT. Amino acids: CASSSRPGTGSERPQHF.

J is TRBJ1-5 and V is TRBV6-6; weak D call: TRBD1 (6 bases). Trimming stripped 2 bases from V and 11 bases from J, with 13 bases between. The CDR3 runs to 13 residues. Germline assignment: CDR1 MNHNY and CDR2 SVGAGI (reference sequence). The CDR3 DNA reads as TGTGCCAGCAGTTACGGGGGGGCACTGGCCCAGCATTTT. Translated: CASSYGGALAQHF.

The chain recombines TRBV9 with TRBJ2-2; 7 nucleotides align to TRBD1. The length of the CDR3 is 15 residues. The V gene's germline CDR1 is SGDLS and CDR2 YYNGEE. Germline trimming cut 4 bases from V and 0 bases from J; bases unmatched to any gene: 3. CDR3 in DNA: TGTGCCAGCAGCCGACAGGGTTCGAACACCGGGGAGCTGTTTTTT. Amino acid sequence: CASSRQGSNTGELFF.

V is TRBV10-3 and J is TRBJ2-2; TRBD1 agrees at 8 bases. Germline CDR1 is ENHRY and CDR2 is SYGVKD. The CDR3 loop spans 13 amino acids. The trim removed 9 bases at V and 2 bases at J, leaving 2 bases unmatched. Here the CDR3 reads CAIQGENTGELFF. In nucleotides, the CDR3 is TGTGCCATACAGGGGGAAAACACCGGGGAGCTGTTTTTT.

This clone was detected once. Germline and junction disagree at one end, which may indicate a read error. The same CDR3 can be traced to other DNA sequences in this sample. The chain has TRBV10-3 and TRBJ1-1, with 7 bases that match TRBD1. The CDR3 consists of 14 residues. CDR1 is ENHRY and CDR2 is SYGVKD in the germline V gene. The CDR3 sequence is CAISAGTENTEAFF. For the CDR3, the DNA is TGTGCCATCAGCGCCGGGACAGAGAACACCGAAGCTTTCTTT.

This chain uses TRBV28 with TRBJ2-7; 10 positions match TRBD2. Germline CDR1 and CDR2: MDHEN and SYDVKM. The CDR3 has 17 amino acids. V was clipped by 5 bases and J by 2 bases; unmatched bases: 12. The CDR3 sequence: CASSPIRLAGATYEQYF. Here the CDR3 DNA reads TGTGCCAGCAGTCCTATTAGGCTAGCGGGGGCCACCTACGAGCAGTACTTC. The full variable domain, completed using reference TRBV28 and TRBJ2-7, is DVKVTQSSRYLVKRTGEKVFLECVQDMDHENMFWYRQDPGLGLRLIYFSYDVKMKEKGDIPEGYSVSREKKERFSLILESASTNQTSMYLCASSPIRLAGATYEQYFGPGTRLTVT.

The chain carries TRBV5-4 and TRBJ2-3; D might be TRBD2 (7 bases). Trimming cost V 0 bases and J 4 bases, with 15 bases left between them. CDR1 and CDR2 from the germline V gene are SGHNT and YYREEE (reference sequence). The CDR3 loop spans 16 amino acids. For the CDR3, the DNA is TGTGCCAGCAGCTTGGAGGGGGGGGGCCTTTCAGATACGCAGTATTTT. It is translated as CASSLEGGGLSDTQYF.

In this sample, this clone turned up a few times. The CDR3 coding sequence is TGCGCCAGCAGCCCTAGCGGCGGGGGCCCCGGGGAGCTGTTTTTT. Its translation: CASSPSGGGPGELFF. The chain combines TRBV4-3 with TRBJ2-2; D perhaps matches TRBD2 (7 bases). Germline assignment: CDR1 LGHNA and CDR2 YSLEER. The CDR3 totals 15 residues. Trimming shortened V by 4 bases and J by 6 bases, and 15 bases separated the two germline ends.

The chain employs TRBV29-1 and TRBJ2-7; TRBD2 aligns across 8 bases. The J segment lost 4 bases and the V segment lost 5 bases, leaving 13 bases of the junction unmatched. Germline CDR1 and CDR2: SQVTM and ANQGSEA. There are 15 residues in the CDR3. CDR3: CSVREGPTAWYEQYF. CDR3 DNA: TGCAGCGTTCGGGAGGGGCCGACTGCCTGGTACGAGCAGTACTTC.

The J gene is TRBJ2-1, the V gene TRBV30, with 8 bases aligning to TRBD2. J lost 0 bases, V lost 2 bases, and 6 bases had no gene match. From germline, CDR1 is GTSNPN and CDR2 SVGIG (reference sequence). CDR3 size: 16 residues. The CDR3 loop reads CAWSNLAGSSYNEQFF. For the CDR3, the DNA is TGTGCCTGGAGTAACTTAGCGGGGAGCTCCTACAATGAGCAGTTCTTC.